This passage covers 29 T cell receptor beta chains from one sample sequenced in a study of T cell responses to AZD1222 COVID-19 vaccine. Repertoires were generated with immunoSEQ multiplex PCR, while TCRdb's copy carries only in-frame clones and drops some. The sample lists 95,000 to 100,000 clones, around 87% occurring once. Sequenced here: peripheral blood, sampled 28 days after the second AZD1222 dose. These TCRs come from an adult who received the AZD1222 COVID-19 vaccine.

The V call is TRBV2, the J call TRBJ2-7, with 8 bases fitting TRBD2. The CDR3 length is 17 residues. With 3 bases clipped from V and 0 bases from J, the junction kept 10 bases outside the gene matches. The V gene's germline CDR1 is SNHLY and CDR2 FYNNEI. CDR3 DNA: TGTGCCAGCAGTGACCTCCGGCTAGCGGGTTCCTCCTACGAGCAGTACTTC. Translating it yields CASSDLRLAGSSYEQYF.

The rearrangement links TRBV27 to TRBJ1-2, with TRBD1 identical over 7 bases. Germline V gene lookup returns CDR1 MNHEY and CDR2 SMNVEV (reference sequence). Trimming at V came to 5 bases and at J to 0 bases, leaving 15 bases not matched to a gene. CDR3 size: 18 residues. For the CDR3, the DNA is TGTGCCAGCAGTCCTGGGACCCGGGACAGTAGGGCTAACTATGGCTACACCTTC. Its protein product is CASSPGTRDSRANYGYTF.

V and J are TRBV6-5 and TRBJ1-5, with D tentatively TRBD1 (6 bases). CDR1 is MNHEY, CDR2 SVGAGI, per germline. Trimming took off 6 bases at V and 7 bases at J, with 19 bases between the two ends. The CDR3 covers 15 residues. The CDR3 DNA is TGTGCCAGCAGGGATGTCCCCACCAGGGGCCAGCCCCAGCATTTT. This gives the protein CASRDVPTRGQPQHF.

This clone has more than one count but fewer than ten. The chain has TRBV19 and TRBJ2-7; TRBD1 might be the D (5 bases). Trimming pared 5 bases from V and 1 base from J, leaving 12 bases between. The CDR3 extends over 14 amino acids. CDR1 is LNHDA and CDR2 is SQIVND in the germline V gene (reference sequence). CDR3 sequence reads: CASSPSTASYEQYF. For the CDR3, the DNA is TGTGCCAGTAGTCCATCGACAGCGTCCTACGAGCAGTACTTC.

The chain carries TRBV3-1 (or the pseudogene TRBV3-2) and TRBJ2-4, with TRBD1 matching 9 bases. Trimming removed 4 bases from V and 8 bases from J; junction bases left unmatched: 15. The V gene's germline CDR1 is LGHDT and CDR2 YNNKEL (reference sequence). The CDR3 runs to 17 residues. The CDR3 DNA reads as TGTGCCAGCAGCCCCCCGGGACAGGGAAGGGCGCTATACATTCAGTACTTC. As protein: CASSPPGQGRALYIQYF.

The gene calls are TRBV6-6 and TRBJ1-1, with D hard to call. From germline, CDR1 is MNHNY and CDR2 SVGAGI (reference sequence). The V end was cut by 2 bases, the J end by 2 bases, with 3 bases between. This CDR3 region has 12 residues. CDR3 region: CASSYPNTEAFF. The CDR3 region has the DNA TGTGCCAGCAGTTACCCCAACACTGAAGCTTTCTTT.

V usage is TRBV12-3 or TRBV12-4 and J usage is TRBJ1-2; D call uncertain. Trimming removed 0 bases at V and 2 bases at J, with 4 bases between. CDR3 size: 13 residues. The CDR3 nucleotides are TGTGCCAGCAGTTTAGCAGCGAACTATGGCTACACCTTC. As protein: CASSLAANYGYTF.

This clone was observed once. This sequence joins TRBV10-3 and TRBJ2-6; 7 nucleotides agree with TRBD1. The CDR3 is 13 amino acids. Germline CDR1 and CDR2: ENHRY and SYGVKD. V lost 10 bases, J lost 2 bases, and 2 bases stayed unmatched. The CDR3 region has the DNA TGTGCCACTACAGGGGCTGGGGCCAACGTCCTGACTTTC. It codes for CATTGAGANVLTF.

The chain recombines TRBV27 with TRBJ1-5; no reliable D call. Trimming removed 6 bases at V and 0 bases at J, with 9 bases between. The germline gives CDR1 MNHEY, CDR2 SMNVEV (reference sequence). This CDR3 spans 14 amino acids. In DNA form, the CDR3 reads TGTGCCAGCAGGTCGTCACTTAGCAATCAGCCCCAGCATTTT. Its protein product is CASRSSLSNQPQHF.

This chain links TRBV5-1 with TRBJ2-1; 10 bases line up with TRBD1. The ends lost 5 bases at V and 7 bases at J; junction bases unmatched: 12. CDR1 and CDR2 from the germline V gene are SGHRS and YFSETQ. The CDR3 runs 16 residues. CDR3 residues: CASRAAGDRGHNEQFF. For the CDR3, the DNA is TGCGCCAGCAGAGCGGCGGGGGACAGGGGTCATAATGAGCAGTTCTTC.

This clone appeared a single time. The CDR3 sequence: CASSQVQGNYGYTF. CDR3 coding DNA: TGTGCCAGCAGCCAAGTGCAGGGAAACTATGGCTACACCTTC. The chain joins TRBV3-1 (or the pseudogene TRBV3-2) to TRBJ1-2; D may be TRBD1 (5 bases). This CDR3 has 14 residues. CDR1 and CDR2 (germline): LGHDT, YNNKEL (reference sequence). V dropped 1 base and J dropped 2 bases, with 8 bases sitting between them.

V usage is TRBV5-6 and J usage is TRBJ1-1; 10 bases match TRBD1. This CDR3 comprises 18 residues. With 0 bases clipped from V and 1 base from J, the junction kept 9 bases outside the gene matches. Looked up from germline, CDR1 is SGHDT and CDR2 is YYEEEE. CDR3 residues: CASSLGQGQGRPNTEAFF. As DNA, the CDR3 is TGTGCCAGCAGCTTGGGCCAGGGACAGGGGAGACCGAACACTGAAGCTTTCTTT.

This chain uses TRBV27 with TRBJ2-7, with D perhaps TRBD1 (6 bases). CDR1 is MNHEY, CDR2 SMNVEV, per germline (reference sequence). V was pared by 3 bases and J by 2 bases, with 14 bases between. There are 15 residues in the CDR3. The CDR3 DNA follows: TGTGCCAGCAGTTTTTACCCGGACAGAACCTACGAGCAGTACTTC. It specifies CASSFYPDRTYEQYF.

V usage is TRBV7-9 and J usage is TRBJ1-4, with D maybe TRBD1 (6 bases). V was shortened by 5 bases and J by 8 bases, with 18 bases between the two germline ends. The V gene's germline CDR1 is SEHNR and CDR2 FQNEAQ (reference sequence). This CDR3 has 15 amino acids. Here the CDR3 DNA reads TGTGCCAGCAGCGAGAACGGGGGGCGAGGAGAAAAACTGTTTTTT. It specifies CASSENGGRGEKLFF.

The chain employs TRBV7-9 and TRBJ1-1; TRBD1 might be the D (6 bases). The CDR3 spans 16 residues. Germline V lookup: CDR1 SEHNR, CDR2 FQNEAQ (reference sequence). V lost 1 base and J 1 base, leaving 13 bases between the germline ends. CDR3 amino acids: CASSLGPQGWNTEAFF. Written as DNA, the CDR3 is TGTGCCAGCAGCTTAGGGCCACAGGGTTGGAACACTGAAGCTTTCTTT.

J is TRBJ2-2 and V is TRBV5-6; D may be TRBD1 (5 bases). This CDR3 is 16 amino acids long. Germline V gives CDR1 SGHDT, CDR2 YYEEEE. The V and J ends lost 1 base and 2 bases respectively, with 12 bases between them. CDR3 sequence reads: CASSLSSRANTGELFF. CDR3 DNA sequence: TGTGCCAGCAGCTTGAGTTCCAGGGCTAACACCGGGGAGCTGTTTTTT.

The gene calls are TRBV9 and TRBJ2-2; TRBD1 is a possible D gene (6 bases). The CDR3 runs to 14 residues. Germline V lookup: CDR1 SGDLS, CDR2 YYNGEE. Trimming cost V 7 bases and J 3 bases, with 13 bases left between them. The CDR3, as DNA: TGTGCCAGCCGACGGACAGAGGACACCGGGGAGCTGTTTTTT. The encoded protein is CASRRTEDTGELFF.

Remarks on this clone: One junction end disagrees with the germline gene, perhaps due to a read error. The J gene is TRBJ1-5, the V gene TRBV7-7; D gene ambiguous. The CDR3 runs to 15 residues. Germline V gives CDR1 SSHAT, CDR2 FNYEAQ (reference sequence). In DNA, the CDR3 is TGTGCTAGCAGCTTAGCTCGAGAGGTATATCAGCCCCAGCATTTT. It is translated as CASSLAREVYQPQHF.

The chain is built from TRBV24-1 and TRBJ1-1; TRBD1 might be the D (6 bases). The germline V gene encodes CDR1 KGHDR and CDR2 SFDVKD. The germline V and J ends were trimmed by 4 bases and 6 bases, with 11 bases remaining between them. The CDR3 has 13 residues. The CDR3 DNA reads TGTGCCACCAGTGAGACAGGCATTGCTGAAGCTTTCTTT. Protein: CATSETGIAEAFF.

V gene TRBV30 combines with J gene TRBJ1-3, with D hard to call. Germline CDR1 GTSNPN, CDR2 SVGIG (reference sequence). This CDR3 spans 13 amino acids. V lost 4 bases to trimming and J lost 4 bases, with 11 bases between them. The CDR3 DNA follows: TGTGCCTGGAAAGAAGGAGCGGGAAACACCATATATTTT. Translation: CAWKEGAGNTIYF.

The CDR3, as DNA: TGTGCCAGCAGCTGGTTGGGGCAGGGAACTCCTGGAAACACCATATATTTT. Translating gives CASSWLGQGTPGNTIYF. The gene calls are TRBV5-5 and TRBJ1-3; tentative D call: TRBD1 (5 bases). The CDR3 runs to 17 residues. The germline V gene encodes CDR1 SGHKS and CDR2 YYEKEE (reference sequence). Trimming cost V 3 bases and J 2 bases, with 18 bases left between them. The entire variable domain, with the rest obtained from reference TRBV5-5 and TRBJ1-3, is as follows: DAGVTQSPTHLIKTRGQQVTLRCSPISGHKSVSWYQQVLGQGPQFIFQYYEKEERGRGNFPDRFSARQFPNYSSELNVNALLLGDSALYLCASSWLGQGTPGNTIYFGEGSWLTVV.

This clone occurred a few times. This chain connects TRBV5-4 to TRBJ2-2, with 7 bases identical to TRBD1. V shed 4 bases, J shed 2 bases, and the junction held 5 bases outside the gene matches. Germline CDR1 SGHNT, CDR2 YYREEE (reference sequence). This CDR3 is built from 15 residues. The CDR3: CASSHRGPNTGELFF. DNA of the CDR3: TGTGCCAGCAGCCACAGGGGCCCCAACACCGGGGAGCTGTTTTTT.

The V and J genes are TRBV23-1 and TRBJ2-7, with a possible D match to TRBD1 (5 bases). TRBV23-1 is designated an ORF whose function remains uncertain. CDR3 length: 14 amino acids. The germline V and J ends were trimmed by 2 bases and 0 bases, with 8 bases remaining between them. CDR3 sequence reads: CASSQRGFSYEQYF. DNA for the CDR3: TGCGCCAGCAGTCAAAGGGGCTTCTCCTACGAGCAGTACTTC.

CDR3 nucleotide sequence: TGTGCCAGTAGATCCGGCAGGGGGATGGATGGCTACACCTTC. It specifies CASRSGRGMDGYTF. This rearrangement joins TRBV19 to TRBJ1-2, with 7 bases aligning to TRBD1. This CDR3 is 14 amino acids long. The trim removed 6 bases at V and 6 bases at J, leaving 10 bases unmatched. Germline V lookup: CDR1 LNHDA, CDR2 SQIVND (reference sequence).

CDR3 DNA sequence: TGTGCCAGCAGTTTACCCCCAGATACGCAGTATTTT. Its translation is CASSLPPDTQYF. The chain links TRBV12-3 or TRBV12-4 to TRBJ2-3; D uncertain. Trimming pared 2 bases from V and 4 bases from J, leaving 4 bases between. CDR3 length: 12 amino acids.

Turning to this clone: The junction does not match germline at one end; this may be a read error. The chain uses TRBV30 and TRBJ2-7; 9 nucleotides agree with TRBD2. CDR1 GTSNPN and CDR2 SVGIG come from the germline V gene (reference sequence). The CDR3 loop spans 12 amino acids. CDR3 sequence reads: CAWTSGNYEQCF. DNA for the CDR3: TGTGCCTGGACTAGCGGGAATTACGAGCAGTGCTTC.

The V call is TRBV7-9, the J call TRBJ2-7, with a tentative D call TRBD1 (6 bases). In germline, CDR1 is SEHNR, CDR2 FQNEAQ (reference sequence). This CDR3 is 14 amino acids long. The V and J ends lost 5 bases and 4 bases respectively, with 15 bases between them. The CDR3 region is CASSPEGGWYEQYF. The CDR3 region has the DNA TGTGCCAGCAGCCCCGAAGGGGGATGGTACGAGCAGTACTTC.

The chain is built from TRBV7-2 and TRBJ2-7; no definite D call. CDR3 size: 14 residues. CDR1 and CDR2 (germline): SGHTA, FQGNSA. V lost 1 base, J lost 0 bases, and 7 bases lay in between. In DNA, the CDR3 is TGTGCCAGCAGCTTAGAGTGGACCTCCTACGAGCAGTACTTC. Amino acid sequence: CASSLEWTSYEQYF.

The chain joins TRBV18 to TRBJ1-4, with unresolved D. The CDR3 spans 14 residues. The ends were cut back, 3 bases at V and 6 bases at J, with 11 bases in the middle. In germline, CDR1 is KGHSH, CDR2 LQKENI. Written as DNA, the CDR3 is TGTGCCAGCTCACCTACGGGCAGGCATGAAAAACTGTTTTTT. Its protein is CASSPTGRHEKLFF.